This TCR beta chain originates from a study of control samples from healthy donors and cancer patients. The length of the CDR3 is 11 residues. Looked up from germline, CDR1 is GTSNPN and CDR2 is SVGIG (reference sequence). Trimming took off 1 base at V and 8 bases at J, with 8 bases between the two ends. Sequencing used immunoSEQ multiplex PCR; TCRdb keeps in-frame clones, though not all of them. Seen here are about 130,000 clones, over 85% observed once, and the top ten hold less than 4.5%. The chain carries TRBV30 and TRBJ1-2; the D gene is possibly TRBD1 (5 bases). The sample comprised blood. The TCR comes from a man aged 30-40 years in good health. The CDR3 DNA follows: TGTGCCTGGAGTGCAGGGACCGGCTACACCTTC. Amino acid sequence: CAWSAGTGYTF.